These 14 T cell receptor beta chains share one sample of origin, sequenced in a study of beta chain features in type 1 diabetes. Investigators reverse transcribed all isolated RNA, so they sequenced expressed TCRB transcripts. Some clones are missing from TCRdb's copy, which holds only in-frame ones; the method was immunoSEQ multiplex PCR. Of some 22,000 clones in the sample, over 60% were seen once. The sequencing input was Tregs from blood. Receptors originate from a woman in her thirties or forties in good health.

The chain couples TRBV2 to TRBJ2-5; TRBD1 matches at 7 bases. In germline, CDR1 is SNHLY, CDR2 FYNNEI. V was pared by 8 bases and J by 3 bases, with 6 bases of the junction left unmatched. The CDR3 length is 13 residues. Here the CDR3 reads CASVRDREETQYF. The CDR3 nucleotides read TGTGCCAGCGTCCGGGACAGAGAAGAGACCCAGTACTTC.

The rearrangement joins TRBV29-1 to TRBJ1-1, with 10 bases aligning to TRBD1. V was pared by 6 bases and J by 1 base, with 5 bases of the junction left unmatched. The germline gives CDR1 SQVTM, CDR2 ANQGSEA. This CDR3 spans 14 amino acids. The CDR3 DNA is TGCAGCGTGACAGGGGGCTCGGGGAACACTGAAGCTTTCTTT. It translates to CSVTGGSGNTEAFF.

The chain combines TRBV29-1 with TRBJ1-1; perhaps TRBD1 as D (5 bases). The ends were cut back, 7 bases at V and 0 bases at J, with 12 bases in the middle. Germline lookup yields CDR1 SQVTM and CDR2 ANQGSEA. The CDR3 sequence is 13 residues long. DNA for the CDR3: TGCAGCGGTGGGGCCAACCTGAACACTGAAGCTTTCTTT. It is translated as CSGGANLNTEAFF.

J is TRBJ2-7 and V is TRBV29-1, with TRBD1 as a possible D gene (6 bases). V gave up 6 bases and J gave up 6 bases, with 18 bases separating them. This CDR3 contains 13 residues. In germline, CDR1 is SQVTM, CDR2 ANQGSEA. The CDR3 DNA follows: TGCAGCGTGCTCACCGTGGGCAGGGGCGAGCAGTACTTC. Protein sequence: CSVLTVGRGEQYF.

This rearrangement joins TRBV5-1 to TRBJ2-1, with TRBD2 matching over 12 bases. This CDR3 has 17 residues. Germline V gives CDR1 SGHRS, CDR2 YFSETQ. V dropped 1 base and J dropped 5; count of bases not matched to a gene: 7. The CDR3 DNA is TGCGCCAGCAGCTTGAGATCTCTAGCGGGGGGGCACAATGAGCAGTTCTTC. It yields the protein CASSLRSLAGGHNEQFF.

This chain uses TRBV5-1 with TRBJ2-5; the D is unclear. Germline V CDR1 and CDR2: SGHRS, YFSETQ. The CDR3 consists of 14 residues. V was shortened by 0 bases and J by 1 base, with 7 bases between the two germline ends. Here the CDR3 DNA reads TGCGCCAGCAGCTTGGGGGCCTTCCAAGAGACCCAGTACTTC. This sequence encodes CASSLGAFQETQYF.

This clone occurred a few times. The chain has TRBV5-1 and TRBJ2-3, with a weak D call TRBD2 (6 bases). Trimming stripped 0 bases from V and 4 bases from J, with 15 bases between. The CDR3 covers 16 residues. Germline lookup yields CDR1 SGHRS and CDR2 YFSETQ. As DNA, the CDR3 is TGCGCCAGCAGCTTGGCCGGGGTGCGGGGACCAGATACGCAGTATTTT. This translates into CASSLAGVRGPDTQYF.

V and J are TRBV6-1 and TRBJ1-1, with a weak D call TRBD1 (5 bases). Germline V CDR1 and CDR2: MNHNS, SASEGT. V lost 6 bases and J lost 0, with 11 bases in between. The CDR3 has 14 residues. The CDR3 DNA reads as TGTGCCAGCAGAGGGGAGGGCTTGAACACTGAAGCTTTCTTT. Translation: CASRGEGLNTEAFF.

This chain joins TRBV5-6 and TRBJ1-1; 7 bases agree with TRBD1. Per germline, CDR1 SGHDT and CDR2 YYEEEE. V lost 6 bases to trimming and J lost 4 bases; unmatched junction nucleotides: 24. The CDR3 is 19 residues long. In DNA form, the CDR3 reads TGTGCCAGCAACCTCGGTTTCAGTACAGGGGACCGTTGGAGCACTGAAGCTTTCTTT. Amino acids: CASNLGFSTGDRWSTEAFF.

CDR3 residues: CASSRGGLSSYEQYF. In nucleotides, the CDR3 is TGTGCCAGCAGCCGAGGGGGTTTGAGCTCCTACGAGCAGTACTTC. The chain links TRBV7-9 to TRBJ2-7; tentative D call: TRBD1 (6 bases). The germline V gene has CDR1 SEHNR and CDR2 FQNEAQ (reference sequence). The CDR3 has 15 residues. V lost 5 bases, J lost 0 bases, and 14 bases lay in between. The full variable domain, completed using reference TRBV7-9 and TRBJ2-7, is DTGVSQNPRHKITKRGQNVTFRCDPISEHNRLYWYRQTLGQGPEFLTYFQNEAQLEKSRLLSDRFSAERPKGSFSTLEIQRTEQGDSAMYLCASSRGGLSSYEQYFGPGTRLTVT.

V gene TRBV7-8 combines with J gene TRBJ2-5, with 9 bases matching TRBD1. CDR1 is SGHVS and CDR2 is FQNEAQ in the germline V gene. The CDR3 sequence is 14 residues long. V shed 5 bases, J shed 5 bases, and the junction held 6 bases outside the gene matches. The CDR3 protein is CASSQRDRAETQYF. In nucleotides, the CDR3 is TGTGCCAGCAGCCAAAGGGACAGGGCGGAGACCCAGTACTTC.

The chain couples TRBV6-5 to TRBJ2-5; TRBD2 matches 8 bases. This CDR3 region has 15 residues. V shed 1 base and J 2 bases; nucleotides not matched to a gene: 3. CDR1 MNHEY and CDR2 SVGAGI come from the germline V gene. The CDR3 sequence is CASSYLAGLQETQYF. CDR3 DNA sequence: TGTGCCAGCAGTTACTTAGCGGGGTTACAAGAGACCCAGTACTTC.

The rearrangement uses TRBV5-1 and TRBJ2-1; TRBD2 aligns across 9 bases. The V segment lost 2 bases and the J segment 6 bases; nucleotides outside the gene matches: 6. This CDR3 comprises 15 residues. CDR1 is SGHRS, CDR2 YFSETQ, per germline. The CDR3 protein is CASSFGGGAINEQFF. DNA for the CDR3: TGCGCCAGCAGCTTCGGCGGGGGGGCCATCAATGAGCAGTTCTTC. The full variable domain, rest sourced from reference TRBV5-1 and TRBJ2-1, is KAGVTQTPRYLIKTRGQQVTLSCSPISGHRSVSWYQQTPGQGLQFLFEYFSETQRNKGNFPGRFSGRQFSNSRSEMNVSTLELGDSALYLCASSFGGGAINEQFFGPGTRLTVL.

This clone was seen once. DNA of the CDR3: TGTGCCAGCAGCCAGACCGGGGGAGGGGCTTTCTTT. It codes for CASSQTGGGAFF. The chain is built from TRBV7-9 and TRBJ1-1; a possible D gene is TRBD1 (5 bases). Germline CDR1 is SEHNR and CDR2 is FQNEAQ (reference sequence). The CDR3 extends over 12 amino acids. V dropped 5 bases and J dropped 11 bases, with 15 bases sitting between them. Variable domain in full (rest from reference TRBV7-9 and TRBJ1-1): DTGVSQNPRHKITKRGQNVTFRCDPISEHNRLYWYRQTLGQGPEFLTYFQNEAQLEKSRLLSDRFSAERPKGSFSTLEIQRTEQGDSAMYLCASSQTGGGAFFGQGTRLTVV.